Reported below is one TCR beta chain. J was trimmed by 2 bases and V by 3 bases; bases with no gene match: 10. The CDR3 runs to 17 residues. The V gene's germline CDR1 is SNHLY and CDR2 FYNNEI. The data belong to a study of blood T cell repertoires in COVID-19. Only in-frame clones appear in the TCRdb table, and some are missing; sequencing was by immunoSEQ multiplex PCR. This sample carries 150,000 to 200,000 clones, approximately 84% of them seen once, and the ten largest clones take over 2%. The rearrangement joins TRBV2 to TRBJ2-3, with TRBD1 matching 8 bases. The sample taken for sequencing was peripheral blood. The TCR comes from a human donor with acute or convalescent COVID-19. The donor label of this sample is uncertain. The CDR3, as DNA: TGTGCCAGCAGTGAGGGCTTAACAGGGGGTAACACAGATACGCAGTATTTT. Protein product: CASSEGLTGGNTDTQYF.